Included here is one T cell receptor (beta chain) sequence, with context. Its antigen remains unidentified. This record comes from a study of T cell repertoires in cytomegalovirus infection. Study in general: Matching HLA type, along with CMV infection, was indicated by public TCR beta signatures.

MiXCR, applied by TCRdb to the reads, yields one record per CDR3 protein. The sample lists 310,000 or so distinct CDR3 sequences, roughly 17% occurring once. V lost 5 bases, J lost 4 bases, and 11 bases lay in between. The CDR3 spans 13 residues. General study points: The response measured ex vivo was dominated by TCR beta clonotypes (HLA-C-restricted and CMV-specific). Adding up the frequency of public TCR beta families identified people who carried CMV plus the relevant HLA.

The chain carries TRBV12-3 or TRBV12-4 and TRBJ1-2, with a tentative D call TRBD1 (6 bases). This TCR came from a human donor in good health (CMV status not recorded). Some clones in this sample may be carry-over from other donors' samples. Sequencing input: PBMCs. The DNA for the CDR3 is TGTGCCAGCAGTGAGGGGGGCGGCTATGGCTACACCTTC. It translates to CASSEGGGYGYTF.